This TCR beta chain was retrieved from a study of a mutant IDH1 vaccine in newly diagnosed glioma. Time point defined: week 35, safety follow-up. A single vaccine dose contained 300 ug of mutant IDH1 20-mer peptide, and topical imiquimod was used with it. The study enrolled donors with new WHO grade 3 or 4 IDH1-mutant, ATRX-lost astrocytomas. Within the sample, this clone is large (0.1 to 1%). The target antigen is unknown. In germline, CDR1 is MGHDK, CDR2 SYGVNS. CDR3 length: 16 residues. Unmatched junction bases numbered 11, after V lost 2 bases and J lost 6 bases. The data were produced by immunoSEQ multiplex PCR, yet TCRdb's version contains in-frame clones alone and is incomplete. The data show 69,000 or so clones, with about 88% seen just once and about 2% held by the top ten.

This clonotype originated in a man in his thirties or forties with glioma. Here the sequenced sample was PBMCs, taken from a glioma patient whose treatment included an IDH1 peptide vaccine. The chain recombines TRBV25-1 with TRBJ1-2; 8 bases are shared with TRBD1. CDR3 nucleotides: TGTGCCAGCAGTGAACGGGGGTCAGGGGGCTTGGATGGCTACACCTTC. Protein product: CASSERGSGGLDGYTF.